What follows are 19 T cell receptor beta chains derived from one specimen sequenced in a study of T cell repertoires in cytomegalovirus infection. One entry per CDR3 protein, called by TCRdb with MiXCR from the reads. The top ten hold approximately 14% of the sample, which has 350,000 to 550,000 distinct CDR3 sequences, approximately 31% seen once. The sample comprised PBMCs. The receptors here all came from a human donor in good health (CMV status not recorded). Some clones in this sample may be carry-over from other donors' samples.

The rearrangement joins TRBV28 to TRBJ2-2; 8 bases line up with TRBD2. This CDR3 spans 14 amino acids. Germline V gene data show CDR1 as MDHEN and CDR2 as SYDVKM. V gave up 7 bases and J gave up 3 bases; unmatched junction bases: 4. The CDR3 DNA follows: TGTGCCAGCATCGGGGGGGCGGACACCGGGGAGCTGTTTTTT. It encodes CASIGGADTGELFF. The full variable domain, with the rest looked up from reference TRBV28 and TRBJ2-2, is DVKVTQSSRYLVKRTGEKVFLECVQDMDHENMFWYRQDPGLGLRLIYFSYDVKMKEKGDIPEGYSVSREKKERFSLILESASTNQTSMYLCASIGGADTGELFFGEGSRLTVL.

This chain joins TRBV5-6 and TRBJ2-5; 11 nucleotides line up with TRBD1. CDR1 and CDR2 (germline): SGHDT, YYEEEE. The CDR3 covers 15 residues. Trimming cost V 4 bases and J 5 bases; bases outside gene matches: 7. Here the CDR3 reads CASSPTGQGVETQYF. The DNA of the CDR3 is TGTGCCAGCAGCCCTACGGGACAGGGGGTTGAGACCCAGTACTTC. The whole variable domain, filled in from reference TRBV5-6 and TRBJ2-5, reads DAGVTQSPTHLIKTRGQQVTLRCSPKSGHDTVSWYQQALGQGPQFIFQYYEEEERQRGNFPDRFSGHQFPNYSSELNVNALLLGDSALYLCASSPTGQGVETQYFGPGTRLLVL.

For this clonotype: This CDR3 is missing its conserved last phenylalanine or tryptophan, likely due to a read error. V is TRBV6-2 or TRBV6-3 and J is TRBJ2-1, with 7 bases lining up with TRBD2. The CDR3 has 16 amino acids. Germline V gene sequence: CDR1 MNHEY, CDR2 SVGEGT. The junction had 8 bases not matched to a gene; V was cut back by 0 bases and J by 6 bases. CDR3 coding DNA: TGTGCCAGCAGTTACTCGGGACCGGGGAGGGTCAATGAGCAGTTCTTA. The encoded protein is CASSYSGPGRVNEQFL.

This clonotype was seen ten or more times. The chain uses TRBV7-2 and TRBJ1-5; D is unclear. From germline, CDR1 is SGHTA and CDR2 FQGNSA. The CDR3 is made up of 14 amino acids. Trimming removed 2 bases from V and 1 base from J, with 6 bases in between. The CDR3 bases are TGTGCCAGCAGCTTAAGTCGGAGCAATCAGCCCCAGCATTTT. Translation: CASSLSRSNQPQHF.

This clonotype has only a few counts. This sequence joins TRBV7-6 and TRBJ2-7; 14 nucleotides match TRBD2. Germline CDR1 reads SGHVS; CDR2 reads FNYEAQ. The CDR3 consists of 16 residues. The V gene end was trimmed by 1 base and the J gene end by 3 bases; junction bases not matched to a gene: 2. CDR3 DNA: TGTGCCAGCAGCTTAGGGGGGACTAGCGGGAGCTACGAGCAGTACTTC. This gives the protein CASSLGGTSGSYEQYF. The full variable domain, in which reference TRBV7-6 and TRBJ2-7 provide the parts outside the CDR3, is GAGVSQSPRYKVTKRGQDVALRCDPISGHVSLYWYRQALGQGPEFLTYFNYEAQQDKSGLPNDRFSAERPEGSISTLTIQRTEQRDSAMYRCASSLGGTSGSYEQYFGPGTRLTVT.

This clonotype came up many times. The genes are TRBV7-2 and TRBJ2-5, with D possibly TRBD2 on 6 matching bases. From germline, CDR1 is SGHTA and CDR2 FQGNSA. The CDR3 length is 15 residues. Trimming removed 7 bases from V and 5 bases from J, with 20 bases in between. The DNA of the CDR3 is TGTGCCAGCATCGTAGCGGTAGGATCCGTGGAGACCCAGTACTTC. It specifies CASIVAVGSVETQYF.

This clonotype was detected a few times. This chain links TRBV6-1 with TRBJ2-1, with 8 bases fitting TRBD2. Germline assignment: CDR1 MNHNS and CDR2 SASEGT. V was clipped by 1 base and J by 7 bases; unmatched bases: 9. CDR3 length: 16 amino acids. The CDR3 here is CASSEGAGGRSNEQFF. CDR3 nucleotide sequence: TGTGCCAGCAGTGAAGGGGCGGGGGGACGTAGTAATGAGCAGTTCTTC.

The chain uses TRBV6-1 and TRBJ2-7; TRBD1 aligns across 9 bases. In germline, CDR1 is MNHNS, CDR2 SASEGT. The CDR3 runs 14 residues. V dropped 0 bases and J dropped 6; count of bases not matched to a gene: 3. CDR3 nucleotide sequence: TGTGCCAGCAGTGAAGCGGGACAGGGTGCCGAGCAGTACTTC. Translated: CASSEAGQGAEQYF.

The CDR3 here is CASSPQGRTGEAFF. The CDR3 DNA reads TGTGCCAGCAGTCCACAGGGGCGAACGGGTGAAGCTTTCTTT. The chain is built from TRBV6-1 and TRBJ1-1; 7 bases are a match to TRBD1. CDR3 size: 14 residues. V gave up 5 bases and J gave up 7 bases; unmatched junction bases: 10. Per germline, CDR1 MNHNS and CDR2 SASEGT.

The chain links TRBV6-4 to TRBJ2-1; no reliable D call. The CDR3 has 13 residues. V lost 6 bases, J lost 11 bases, and 17 bases lay in between. CDR1 is MRHNA and CDR2 is SNTAGT in the germline V gene. CDR3 bases: TGTGCCAGCAGCCTGGGTGCCGTGGGTAAGCAGTTCTTC. Amino acid sequence: CASSLGAVGKQFF.

The chain is built from TRBV11-2 and TRBJ1-1; D gene ambiguous. The CDR3 spans 15 residues. CDR1 is SGHAT, CDR2 FQNNGV, per germline. Trimming stripped 0 bases from V and 2 bases from J, with 10 bases between. CDR3 loop: CASSLEGNFNTEAFF. The CDR3, as DNA: TGTGCCAGCAGCTTAGAGGGCAACTTCAACACTGAAGCTTTCTTT.

This CDR3 is CASSRRREEGPTDTQYF. The CDR3 region has the DNA TGTGCCAGCTCACGGCGGCGGGAGGAGGGCCCCACAGATACGCAGTATTTT. V and J are TRBV18 and TRBJ2-3, with TRBD2 matching 8 bases. Germline lookup yields CDR1 KGHSH and CDR2 LQKENI. The CDR3 is 17 amino acids. Trimming removed 4 bases from V and 2 bases from J; junction bases left unmatched: 11.

The rearrangement uses TRBV20-1 and TRBJ2-1; 12 nucleotides line up with TRBD2. The CDR3 has 17 amino acids. CDR1 is DFQATT and CDR2 is SNEGSKA in the germline V gene (reference sequence). V was clipped by 3 bases and J by 3 bases; unmatched bases: 9. CDR3 region: CSASSTRTSGNYNEQFF. CDR3 DNA sequence: TGCAGTGCTAGTTCCACCCGGACTAGCGGGAACTACAATGAGCAGTTCTTC.

This clonotype was counted a few times. This sequence joins TRBV6-2 or TRBV6-3 and TRBJ1-1; D is ambiguous. Germline loops: CDR1 MNHEY, CDR2 SVGEGT. Deletions cut 8 bases from V and 8 bases from J, with 21 bases between. The CDR3 runs to 14 residues. CDR3 bases: TGTGCCAGCGGACGCCCTGCGACCGCCTGGGAAGCTTTCTTT. Protein: CASGRPATAWEAFF.

In regard to this clonotype: This may arise from a read error, as a much more abundant clone is one base away. This chain joins TRBV7-9 and TRBJ1-1; D call uncertain. The CDR3 loop spans 15 amino acids. The ends were cut back, 4 bases at V and 4 bases at J, with 16 bases in the middle. Germline lookup yields CDR1 SEHNR and CDR2 FQNEAQ (reference sequence). CDR3 sequence: CASSSTDGEGTEAFF. For the CDR3, the DNA is TGTGCCAGCAGCTCAACGGACGGCGAGGGCACTGAAGCTTTCTTT.

The table lists this clonotype with a few counts. The chain has TRBV5-4 and TRBJ1-6; 7 nucleotides align to TRBD1. CDR3 size: 18 residues. The germline CDR1 and CDR2 sequences are SGHNT and YYREEE (reference sequence). V gave up 4 bases and J gave up 0 bases; unmatched junction bases: 10. The CDR3 spells CASSRNQGGLSYNSPLHF. CDR3 nucleotide sequence: TGTGCCAGCAGCCGGAACCAAGGGGGCCTCTCCTATAATTCACCCCTCCACTTT.

This clonotype has a handful of counts. The V call is TRBV7-3, the J call TRBJ2-1; 14 nucleotides agree with TRBD2. The length of the CDR3 is 16 residues. Trimming removed 5 bases from V and 5 bases from J; junction bases left unmatched: 5. Germline V gene lookup returns CDR1 SGHTA and CDR2 FQGTGA. CDR3 DNA: TGTGCCAGCAGCGAGGGACTAGCGGGGGCCGACAATGAGCAGTTCTTC. This codes for CASSEGLAGADNEQFF.

This clonotype has just a few counts. The chain uses TRBV9 and TRBJ2-3, with D possibly being TRBD1 or TRBD2 (6 bases each). CDR3 length: 17 residues. Trimming pared 4 bases from V and 0 bases from J, leaving 18 bases between. Germline-derived CDR1 and CDR2 are SGDLS and YYNGEE. The CDR3 region is CASSPVGGHSSTDTQYF. The CDR3 nucleotides are TGTGCCAGCAGCCCAGTAGGGGGGCACAGCAGCACAGATACGCAGTATTTT.

The rearrangement joins TRBV6-6 to TRBJ1-3; D gene unclear. The germline gives CDR1 MNHNY, CDR2 SVGAGI (reference sequence). This CDR3 is 15 amino acids long. Trimming cost V 4 bases and J 0 bases, with 10 bases left between them. This CDR3 reads CASSSDPSSGNTIYF. CDR3 sequence (DNA): TGTGCCAGCAGTTCCGACCCTAGCTCTGGAAACACCATATATTTT.